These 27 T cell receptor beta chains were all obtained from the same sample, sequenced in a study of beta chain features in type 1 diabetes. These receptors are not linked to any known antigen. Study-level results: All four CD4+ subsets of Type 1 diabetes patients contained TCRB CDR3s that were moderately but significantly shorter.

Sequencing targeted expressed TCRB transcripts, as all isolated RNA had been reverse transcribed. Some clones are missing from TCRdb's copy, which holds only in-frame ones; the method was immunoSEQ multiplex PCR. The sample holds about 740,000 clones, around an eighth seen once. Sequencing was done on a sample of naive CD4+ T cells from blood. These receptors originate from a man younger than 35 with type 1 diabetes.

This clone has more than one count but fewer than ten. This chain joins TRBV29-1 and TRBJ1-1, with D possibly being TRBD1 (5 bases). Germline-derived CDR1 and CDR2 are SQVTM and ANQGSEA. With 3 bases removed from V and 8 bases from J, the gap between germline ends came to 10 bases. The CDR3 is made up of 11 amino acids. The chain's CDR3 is CSVERGFEAFF. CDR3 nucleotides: TGCAGCGTTGAGAGGGGTTTCGAAGCTTTCTTT.

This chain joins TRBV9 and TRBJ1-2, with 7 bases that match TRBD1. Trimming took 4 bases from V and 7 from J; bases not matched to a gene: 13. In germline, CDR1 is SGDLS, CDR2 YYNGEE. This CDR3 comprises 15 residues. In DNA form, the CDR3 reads TGTGCCAGCAGCTCCAGTTTCCGGGACAGTTTTGGCTACACCTTC. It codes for CASSSSFRDSFGYTF.

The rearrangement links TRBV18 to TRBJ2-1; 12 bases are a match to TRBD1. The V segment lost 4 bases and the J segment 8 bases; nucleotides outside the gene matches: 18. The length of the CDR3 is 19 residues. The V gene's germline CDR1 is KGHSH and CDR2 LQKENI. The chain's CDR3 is CASSHLLAGTGGTIDEQFF. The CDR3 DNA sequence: TGTGCCAGCTCACACCTGCTGGCCGGGACAGGGGGCACTATCGATGAGCAGTTCTTC.

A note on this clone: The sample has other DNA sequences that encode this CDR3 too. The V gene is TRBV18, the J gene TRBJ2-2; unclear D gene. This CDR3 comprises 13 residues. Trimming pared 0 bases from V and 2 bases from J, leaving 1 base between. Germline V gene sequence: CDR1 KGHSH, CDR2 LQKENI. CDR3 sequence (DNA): TGTGCCAGCTCACCACCAAACACCGGGGAGCTGTTTTTT. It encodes CASSPPNTGELFF.

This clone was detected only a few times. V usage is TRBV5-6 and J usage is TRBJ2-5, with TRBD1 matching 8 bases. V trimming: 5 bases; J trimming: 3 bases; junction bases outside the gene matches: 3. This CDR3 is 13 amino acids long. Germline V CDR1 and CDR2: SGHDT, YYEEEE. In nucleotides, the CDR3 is TGTGCCAGCAGTCAACAGGGGGAAGAGACCCAGTACTTC. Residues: CASSQQGEETQYF.

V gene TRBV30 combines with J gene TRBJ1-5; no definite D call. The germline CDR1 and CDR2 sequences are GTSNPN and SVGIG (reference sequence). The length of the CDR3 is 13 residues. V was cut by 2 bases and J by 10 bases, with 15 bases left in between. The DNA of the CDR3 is TGTGCCTGGAGTAGGGAAGAGTCCCTTCCCCAGCATTTT. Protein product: CAWSREESLPQHF.

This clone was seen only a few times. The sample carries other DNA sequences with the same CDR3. The CDR3, as DNA: TGTGCCAGCAGTGAAGGCGGCTCCTACAATGAGCAGTTCTTC. It is translated as CASSEGGSYNEQFF. V usage is TRBV6-1 and J usage is TRBJ2-1; D uncertain. The germline CDR1 and CDR2 sequences are MNHNS and SASEGT. V shed 1 base and J shed 0 bases, with 4 bases lying between them. The CDR3 loop spans 14 amino acids.

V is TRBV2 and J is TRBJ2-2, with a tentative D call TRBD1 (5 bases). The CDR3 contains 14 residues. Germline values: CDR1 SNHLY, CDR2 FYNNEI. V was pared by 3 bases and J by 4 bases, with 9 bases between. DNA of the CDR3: TGTGCCAGCAGTGACAGGGCGCTCACCGGGGAGCTGTTTTTT. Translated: CASSDRALTGELFF. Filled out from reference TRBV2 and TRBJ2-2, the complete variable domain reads EPEVTQTPSHQVTQMGQEVILRCVPISNHLYFYWYRQILGQKVEFLVSFYNNEISEKSEIFDDQFSVERPDGSNFTLKIRSTKLEDSAMYFCASSDRALTGELFFGEGSRLTVL.

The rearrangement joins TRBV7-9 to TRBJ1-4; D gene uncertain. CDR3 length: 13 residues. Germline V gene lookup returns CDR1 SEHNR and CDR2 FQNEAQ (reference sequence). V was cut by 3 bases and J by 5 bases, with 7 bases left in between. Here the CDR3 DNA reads TGTGCCAGCAGCTTGGACGGGAATGAAAAACTGTTTTTT. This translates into CASSLDGNEKLFF.

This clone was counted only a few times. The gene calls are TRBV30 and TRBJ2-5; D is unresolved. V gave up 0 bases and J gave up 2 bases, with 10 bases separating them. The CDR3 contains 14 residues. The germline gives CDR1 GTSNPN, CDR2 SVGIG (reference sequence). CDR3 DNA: TGTGCCTGGAGTGTAAGTCCGGGTCAAGAGACCCAGTACTTC. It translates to CAWSVSPGQETQYF.

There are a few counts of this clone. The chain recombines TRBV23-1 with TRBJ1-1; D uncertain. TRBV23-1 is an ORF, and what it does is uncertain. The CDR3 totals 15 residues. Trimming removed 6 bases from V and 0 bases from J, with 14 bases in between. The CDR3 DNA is TGCGCCAGCAGCGAACTATCCCCCATGAACACTGAAGCTTTCTTT. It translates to CASSELSPMNTEAFF.

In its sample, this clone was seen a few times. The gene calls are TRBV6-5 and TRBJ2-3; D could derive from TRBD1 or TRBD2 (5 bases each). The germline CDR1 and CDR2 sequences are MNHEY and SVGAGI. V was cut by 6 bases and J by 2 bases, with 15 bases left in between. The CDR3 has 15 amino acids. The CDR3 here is CASRGRTIITDTQYF. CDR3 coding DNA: TGTGCCAGCAGGGGACGGACGATAATCACAGATACGCAGTATTTT.

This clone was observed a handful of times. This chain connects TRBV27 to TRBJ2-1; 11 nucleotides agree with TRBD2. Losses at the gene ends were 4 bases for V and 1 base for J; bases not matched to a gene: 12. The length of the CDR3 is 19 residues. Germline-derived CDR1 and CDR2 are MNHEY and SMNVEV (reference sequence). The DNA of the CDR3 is TGTGCCAGCAGTTCCCGTTGGCTAGCGGGGGGAAGGTCCTACAATGAGCAGTTCTTC. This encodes CASSSRWLAGGRSYNEQFF.

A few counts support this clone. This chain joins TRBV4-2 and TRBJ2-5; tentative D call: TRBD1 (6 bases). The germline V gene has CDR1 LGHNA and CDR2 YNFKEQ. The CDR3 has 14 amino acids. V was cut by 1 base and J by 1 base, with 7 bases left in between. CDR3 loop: CASSQGDIQETQYF. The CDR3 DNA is TGTGCCAGCAGCCAAGGGGACATCCAAGAGACCCAGTACTTC.

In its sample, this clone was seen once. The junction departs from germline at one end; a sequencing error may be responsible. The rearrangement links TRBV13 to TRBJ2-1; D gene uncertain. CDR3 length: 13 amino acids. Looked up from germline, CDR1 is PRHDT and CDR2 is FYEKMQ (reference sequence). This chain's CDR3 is CASSHQLGHEQFF. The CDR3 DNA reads TGCGCCAGCAGCCACCAGCTTGGGCATGAGCAGTTCTTC.

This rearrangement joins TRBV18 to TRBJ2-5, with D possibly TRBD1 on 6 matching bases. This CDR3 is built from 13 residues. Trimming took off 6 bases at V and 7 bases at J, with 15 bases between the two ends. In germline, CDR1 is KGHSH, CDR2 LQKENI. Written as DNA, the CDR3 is TGTGCCAGCTCGGAAGGTGGCAGGGGGACCCAGTACTTC. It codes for CASSEGGRGTQYF.

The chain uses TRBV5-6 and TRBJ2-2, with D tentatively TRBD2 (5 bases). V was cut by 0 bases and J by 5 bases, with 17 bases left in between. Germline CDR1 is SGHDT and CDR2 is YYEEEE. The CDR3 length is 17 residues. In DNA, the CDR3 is TGTGCCAGCAGCTTGGTTGGACTCGCCTTTCCTACCGGGGAGCTGTTTTTT. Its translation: CASSLVGLAFPTGELFF.

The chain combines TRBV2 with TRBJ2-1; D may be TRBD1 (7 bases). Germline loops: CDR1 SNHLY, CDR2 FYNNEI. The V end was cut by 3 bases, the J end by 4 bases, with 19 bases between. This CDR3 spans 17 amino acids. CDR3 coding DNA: TGTGCCAGCAGTGATTTGGGCGGGACAGCCTTTTACAATGAGCAGTTCTTC. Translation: CASSDLGGTAFYNEQFF. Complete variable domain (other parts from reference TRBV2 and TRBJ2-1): EPEVTQTPSHQVTQMGQEVILRCVPISNHLYFYWYRQILGQKVEFLVSFYNNEISEKSEIFDDQFSVERPDGSNFTLKIRSTKLEDSAMYFCASSDLGGTAFYNEQFFGPGTRLTVL.

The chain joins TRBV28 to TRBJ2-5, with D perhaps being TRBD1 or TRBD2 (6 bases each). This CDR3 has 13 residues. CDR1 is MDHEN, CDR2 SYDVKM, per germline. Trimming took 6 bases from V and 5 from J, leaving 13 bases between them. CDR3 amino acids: CASSPGGRETQYF. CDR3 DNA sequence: TGTGCCAGCAGCCCCGGGGGCCGGGAGACCCAGTACTTC.

CDR3 amino acids: CASSPVTQGSNNSPLHF. CDR3 nucleotides: TGTGCCAGCTCACCAGTAACACAGGGGAGCAATAATTCACCCCTCCACTTT. This rearrangement joins TRBV18 to TRBJ1-6; 7 bases are a match to TRBD1. The germline CDR1 and CDR2 sequences are KGHSH and LQKENI. V was clipped by 2 bases and J by 5 bases; unmatched bases: 9. CDR3 length: 17 amino acids.

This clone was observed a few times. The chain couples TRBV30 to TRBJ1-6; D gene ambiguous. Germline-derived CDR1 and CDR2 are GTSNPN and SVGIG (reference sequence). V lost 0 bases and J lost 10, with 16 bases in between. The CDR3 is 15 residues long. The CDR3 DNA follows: TGTGCCTGGAGTGTACGACCCGGGTACGACTCACCCCTCCACTTT. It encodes CAWSVRPGYDSPLHF.

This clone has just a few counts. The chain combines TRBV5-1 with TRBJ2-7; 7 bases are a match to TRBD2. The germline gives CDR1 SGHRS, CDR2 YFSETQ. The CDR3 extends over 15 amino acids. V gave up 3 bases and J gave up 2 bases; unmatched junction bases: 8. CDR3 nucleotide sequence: TGCGCCAGCAGCTCGCTTGATGGGGGGGCCTACGAGCAGTACTTC. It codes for CASSSLDGGAYEQYF.

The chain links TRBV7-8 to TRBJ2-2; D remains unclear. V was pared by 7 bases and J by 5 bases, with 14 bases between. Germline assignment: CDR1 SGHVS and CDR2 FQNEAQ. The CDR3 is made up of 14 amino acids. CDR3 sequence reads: CASTRSKVTGELFF. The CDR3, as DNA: TGTGCCAGCACCCGTTCTAAAGTTACCGGGGAGCTGTTTTTT.

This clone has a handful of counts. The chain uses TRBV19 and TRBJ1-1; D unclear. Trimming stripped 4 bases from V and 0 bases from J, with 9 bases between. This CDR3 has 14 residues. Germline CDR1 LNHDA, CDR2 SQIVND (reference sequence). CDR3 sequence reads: CASSSRKLNTEAFF. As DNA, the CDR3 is TGTGCCAGTAGTAGCCGAAAATTGAACACTGAAGCTTTCTTT. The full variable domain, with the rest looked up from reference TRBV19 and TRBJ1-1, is DGGITQSPKYLFRKEGQNVTLSCEQNLNHDAMYWYRQDPGQGLRLIYYSQIVNDFQKGDIAEGYSVSREKKESFPLTVTSAQKNPTAFYLCASSSRKLNTEAFFGQGTRLTVV.

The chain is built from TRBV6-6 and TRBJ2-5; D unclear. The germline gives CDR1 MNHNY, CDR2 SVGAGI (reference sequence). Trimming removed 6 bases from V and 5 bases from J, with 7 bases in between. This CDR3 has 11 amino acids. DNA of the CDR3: TGTGCCAGCAGAGACTTCGAGACCCAGTACTTC. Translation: CASRDFETQYF.

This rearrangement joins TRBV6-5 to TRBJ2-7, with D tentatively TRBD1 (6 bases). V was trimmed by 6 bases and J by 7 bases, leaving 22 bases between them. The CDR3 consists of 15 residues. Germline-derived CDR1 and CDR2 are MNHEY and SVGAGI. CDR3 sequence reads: CASRSAGQTSGEQYF. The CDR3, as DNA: TGTGCCAGCAGAAGCGCTGGACAGACGTCTGGGGAGCAGTACTTC.

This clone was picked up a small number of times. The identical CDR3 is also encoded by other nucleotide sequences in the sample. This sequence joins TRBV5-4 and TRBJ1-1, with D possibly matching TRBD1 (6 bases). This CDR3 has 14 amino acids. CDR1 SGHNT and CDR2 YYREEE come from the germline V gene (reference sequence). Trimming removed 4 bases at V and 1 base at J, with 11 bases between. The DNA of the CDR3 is TGTGCCAGCAGCCCAGGACAGCCGAACACTGAAGCTTTCTTT. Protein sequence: CASSPGQPNTEAFF.